Described below is a single T cell receptor beta chain sequence and its context. This record belongs to a study of blood T cell repertoires in COVID-19. Repertoires were generated with immunoSEQ multiplex PCR, while TCRdb's copy carries only in-frame clones and drops some. The table shows around 330,000 clones, with approximately 90% occurring only once. This CDR3 is built from 15 residues. Trimming pared 1 base from V and 3 bases from J, leaving 13 bases between. The germline gives CDR1 LGHNA, CDR2 YSLEER. The chain is built from TRBV4-3 and TRBJ2-7, with D tentatively TRBD1 (5 bases). The receptor was isolated from a woman in her 40s who had recovered from COVID-19. Sequencing used PBMCs or T cells enriched from blood (not recorded which). The CDR3 here is CASSQVLQVFYEQYF. In DNA form, the CDR3 reads TGCGCCAGCAGCCAAGTACTACAGGTATTCTACGAGCAGTACTTC.